These T cell receptor beta chains were read from a single sample in a study of control samples from healthy donors and cancer patients. Only in-frame clones appear in the TCRdb table, and some are missing; sequencing was by immunoSEQ multiplex PCR. Of 100,000 to 150,000 clones detected, approximately 93% appear once; the ten largest clones hold less than 9.5%. What was sequenced was blood. The receptors derive from a woman younger than 35 in good health. Each CDR3 is given with its conserved first and last residue. D genes are given only for firm matches. Clone size is shown for a subset of rows, as once, few, many or a class of expanded clone.

>13|TRBV14|-|TRBJ2-2|-
TGTGCCAGCGGTCTAGCGTTGACCGGGGAGCTGTTTTTT
CASGLALTGELFF
>13|TRBV5-1|-|TRBJ2-5|TRBD2
TGCGCCAGCAGCTCTCCCGGGGGGGAGACCCAGTACTTC
CASSSPGGETQYF
>16|TRBV19|-|TRBJ1-5|-
TGTGCCAGTAGAGTACAGGGATCCCATAGCAATCAGCCCCAGCATTTT
CASRVQGSHSNQPQHF
>16|TRBV28|few|TRBJ2-1|TRBD2
TGTGCCAGCAGTTTTTACCCTAGCGGGGGGGAAAATGAGCAGTTCTTC
CASSFYPSGGENEQFF
>17|TRBV7-9|-|TRBJ2-7|TRBD2
TGTGCCAGCAGCTCCGGAGCGACTAGCGGGAGTGCCTACGAGCAGTACTTC
CASSSGATSGSAYEQYF
>14|TRBV9|-|TRBJ2-5|TRBD2
TGTGTCAGCAGCGTGACTAGCCTCCAGGAGACCCAGTACTTC
CVSSVTSLQETQYF
>14|TRBV4-2|-|TRBJ2-7|TRBD1
TGTGCCAGCAGCCAAGTGGACAGGGGGAACGAGCAGTACTTC
CASSQVDRGNEQYF
>15|TRBV9|-|TRBJ2-1|TRBD2
TGTGCCAGCAGCGTAGGCGGGGGGGCTTACAATGAGCAGTTCTTC
CASSVGGGAYNEQFF
>14|TRBV27|few|TRBJ1-2|TRBD1
TGTGCCAGCAGTAGGACAGGGACATCTGCTGGCTACACCTTC
CASSRTGTSAGYTF
>16|TRBV6-2/TRBV6-3|few|TRBJ2-7|TRBD2
TGTGCCAGCAGCTCCCGTCTTCTAGCGGTATCCTACGAGCAGTACTTC
CASSSRLLAVSYEQYF
>15|TRBV4-2|-|TRBJ1-5|-
TGTGCCAGCAGCCAAGTTCCGGTCGGCAATCAGCCCCAGCATTTT
CASSQVPVGNQPQHF
>15|TRBV6-5|many|TRBJ1-3|-
TGTGCCAGCAGTTCGGGCCACCGGGCTGGAAACACCATATATTTT
CASSSGHRAGNTIYF
>17|TRBV2|-|TRBJ1-4|TRBD1
TGTGCCAGCAGTGAAGCTACCACGGGACAGGGAGAAGAAAAACTGTTTTTT
CASSEATTGQGEEKLFF
>14|TRBV28|-|TRBJ1-2|-
TGTGCCAGCAGTTTCTCGTTACAGGGTTATGGCTACACCTTC
CASSFSLQGYGYTF
>15|TRBV6-5|-|TRBJ1-5|-
TGTGCCAGCACCCCGGGGCAGGGTAGGAATCAGCCCCAGCATTTT
CASTPGQGRNQPQHF
>16|TRBV19|once|TRBJ2-1|-
TGTGCCAGTAGCCTGACGAGTGGTAATCACTACAATGAGCAGTTCTTC
CASSLTSGNHYNEQFF
>15|TRBV5-6|-|TRBJ2-7|TRBD1
TGTGCCAGCAGCTTGCTCGGGACAGGGTTCTACGAGCAGTACTTC
CASSLLGTGFYEQYF
>20|TRBV7-9|-|TRBJ2-1|-
TGTGCCAGCAGCAACAACTTTATTCAGGGTGTCGGGAACTCCTACAATGAGCAGTTCTTC
CASSNNFIQGVGNSYNEQFF
>18|TRBV24-1|-|TRBJ1-4|TRBD1
TGTGCCACCAGTGATGATTATTGGCAGGGGGCCGATAATGAAAAACTGTTTTTT
CATSDDYWQGADNEKLFF
>16|TRBV7-9|-|TRBJ1-2|TRBD1
TGTGCCAGCAGCTTATGTCAGGGGGCCTGGTGCTATGGCTACACCTTC
CASSLCQGAWCYGYTF
>15|TRBV7-2|-|TRBJ2-1|TRBD2
TGTGCCAGCAGCATGACTAGCGGGAGGTCCGGTGAGCAGTTCTTC
CASSMTSGRSGEQFF
>15|TRBV19|-|TRBJ2-1|TRBD1
TGTGCCAGTAGTTTCGACAGGGACGCTCGCAATGAGCAGTTCTTC
CASSFDRDARNEQFF
>14|TRBV2|-|TRBJ2-6|-
TGTGCCAGCGTTGGGCAGTCCGGGGCCAACGTCCTGACTTTC
CASVGQSGANVLTF
>14|TRBV28|-|TRBJ2-7|-
TGTGCCAGCAGCACCGGGACTTTCAAACAAGGGCAGTACTTC
CASSTGTFKQGQYF
>13|TRBV4-2|-|TRBJ1-2|-
TGTGCCAGCAGCCAGTGGACGGACTATGGCTACACCTTC
CASSQWTDYGYTF
>15|TRBV2|few|TRBJ2-1|-
TGTGCCAGCAGTGAGTCGGCCGCCTCCTACAATGAGCAGTTCTTC
CASSESAASYNEQFF
>14|TRBV15|-|TRBJ2-5|TRBD2
TGTGCCACCAGCAAGCGGGGGGGCAGGGAGACCCAGTACTTC
CATSKRGGRETQYF
>15|TRBV30|-|TRBJ2-1|TRBD2
TGTGCCTGGAGTCGGCGAGTAGCGGGAGCAAATGAGCAGTTCTTC
CAWSRRVAGANEQFF
>15|TRBV6-6|-|TRBJ2-7|-
TGTGCCAGCAGTTACTCTGGCGGGCCTTCCTACGAGCAGTACTTC
CASSYSGGPSYEQYF
>14|TRBV27|once|TRBJ2-7|TRBD1
TGTGCCAGCAGTAACCCCGGGACAGAGTACGAGCAGTACTTC
CASSNPGTEYEQYF
>14|TRBV15|once|TRBJ2-1|-
TGTGCCACCAGCAATTTGTTCTCCTACAATGAGCAGTTCTTC
CATSNLFSYNEQFF
>15|TRBV19|-|TRBJ2-3|-
TGTGCCAGTAGTCGTACAGAACTTAGCACAGATACGCAGTATTTT
CASSRTELSTDTQYF
>13|TRBV25-1|-|TRBJ2-5|-
TGTGCCAGCAACCGACAGGGAGGGGAGACCCAGTACTTC
CASNRQGGETQYF
>15|TRBV27|-|TRBJ1-3|TRBD1
TGTGCCAGCAGAGCCGGGACAGGGGTCGGAAACACCATATATTTT
CASRAGTGVGNTIYF
>11|TRBV28|medium-sized|TRBJ1-2|-
TGTGCCAGCAGTTTAGCGGCTGGCTACACCTTC
CASSLAAGYTF
>16|TRBV7-9|-|TRBJ2-3|-
TGTGCCAGCAGCTTAGGGCTAGCAAGTCGCACAGATACGCAGTATTTT
CASSLGLASRTDTQYF
>14|TRBV5-1|-|TRBJ2-5|-
TGCGCCAGCAGCGACCCCCGGACCGCGGAGACCCAGTACTTC
CASSDPRTAETQYF
>14|TRBV18|-|TRBJ1-6|-
TGTGCCAGCTTATCCGGGACTTATAATTCACCCCTCCACTTT
CASLSGTYNSPLHF
>15|TRBV7-6|-|TRBJ2-2|-
TGTGCCAGCAGCTTAGTGGACCTAGACAGGGGGGAGCTGTTTTTT
CASSLVDLDRGELFF
>14|TRBV9|-|TRBJ2-3|-
TGTGCCAGCAGCATAGCACCCTACACAGATACGCAGTATTTT
CASSIAPYTDTQYF
>16|TRBV28|-|TRBJ1-1|-
TGTGCCAGCAGTTTAGGTTACAGGCTAATGAACACTGAAGCTTTCTTT
CASSLGYRLMNTEAFF
>15|TRBV30|-|TRBJ1-6|-
TGTGCCTGGAGTGTAGGCAGAGCCTATAATTCACCCCTCCACTTT
CAWSVGRAYNSPLHF